A single sample is the source of the 7 T cell receptor beta chains below, sequenced in a study of T cells of healthy individuals. A single record per CDR3 protein comes from TCRdb applying MiXCR to the 5' RACE reads. In the table there are tens of thousands of distinct CDR3 sequences, around 15% of which are singletons. Receptors originate from a human donor in good health.

The chain recombines TRBV18 with TRBJ2-3, with unresolved D. V lost 2 bases, J lost 5 bases, and 11 bases lay in between. The CDR3 extends over 14 amino acids. The germline V gene encodes CDR1 KGHSH and CDR2 LQKENI. CDR3 loop: CASSPIGQLDTQYF. For the CDR3, the DNA is TGTGCCAGCTCACCAATAGGTCAGCTAGATACGCAGTATTTT.

The V call is TRBV29-1, the J call TRBJ2-5; tentative D call: TRBD2 (5 bases). Germline assignment: CDR1 SQVTM and CDR2 ANQGSEA. CDR3 size: 9 residues. Trimming took 7 bases from V and 5 from J, leaving 5 bases between them. The CDR3 DNA is TGCAGCGGCGGGGAGACCCAGTACTTC. This translates into CSGGETQYF. The entire variable domain, with the rest obtained from reference TRBV29-1 and TRBJ2-5, is as follows: SAVISQKPSRDICQRGTSLTIQCQVDSQVTMMFWYRQQPGQSLTLIATANQGSEATYESGFVIDKFPISRPNLTFSTLTVSNMSPEDSSIYLCSGGETQYFGPGTRLLVL.

A single count supports this clonotype. This chain joins TRBV7-9 and TRBJ2-5; D ambiguous. V was pared by 2 bases and J by 1 base, with 5 bases between. The CDR3 sequence is 13 residues long. The germline V gene has CDR1 SEHNR and CDR2 FQNEAQ (reference sequence). The CDR3 DNA is TGTGCCAGCAGCTTATCCCTCCAAGAGACCCAGTACTTC. Its protein product is CASSLSLQETQYF.

The rearrangement joins TRBV12-3 or TRBV12-4 to TRBJ1-5; D is possibly TRBD1 (6 bases). The CDR3 runs to 15 residues. Trimming left V 3 bases short and J 4 bases short, with 13 bases between. The CDR3 sequence: CASSFSQGGNQPQHF. In nucleotides, the CDR3 is TGTGCCAGCAGTTTCTCACAGGGAGGTAATCAGCCCCAGCATTTT.

The sample holds many counts of this clonotype. The V call is TRBV4-2, the J call TRBJ1-5; perhaps TRBD1 as D (6 bases). Looked up from germline, CDR1 is LGHNA and CDR2 is YNFKEQ. Trimming pared 0 bases from V and 2 bases from J, leaving 11 bases between. The CDR3 runs 16 residues. CDR3 loop: CASSQETGTGNQPQHF. The CDR3 region has the DNA TGTGCCAGCAGCCAAGAGACAGGCACCGGCAATCAGCCCCAGCATTTT.

There are a few counts of this clonotype. The junction differs from germline at one of its ends, possibly a read error. The V gene is TRBV7-7, the J gene TRBJ2-7, with no clear D. The CDR3 spans 14 residues. Germline values: CDR1 SSHAT, CDR2 FNYEAQ (reference sequence). The CDR3 coding sequence is TGTGCTAGCAGCTTAGAGCTCGCGATCTACGAGCAGTACTTC. It specifies CASSLELAIYEQYF.

On this clonotype itself: The conserved closing phenylalanine or tryptophan is absent in this CDR3, likely reflecting a read error. The chain combines TRBV7-9 with TRBJ1-2, with D perhaps matching TRBD1 (6 bases). The V and J ends lost 1 base and 5 bases respectively, with 17 bases between them. This CDR3 contains 16 residues. Germline loops: CDR1 SEHNR, CDR2 FQNEAQ (reference sequence). The CDR3, as DNA: TGTGCCAGCAGCTTAGAATCAGGGGCGTTGTTGTATGGCTACACCTCC. This translates into CASSLESGALLYGYTS.